This T cell receptor beta chain was retrieved from a study of PD-1 blockade in mismatch repair-deficient tumors. To note about this clone: Its antigen remains unknown.

Study-level findings and limits: Tumor-resident clones, often absent from pretreatment blood, expanded after pembrolizumab and then contracted.

Only in-frame clones appear in the TCRdb table, and some are missing; sequencing was by immunoSEQ multiplex PCR. The repertoire consists of over 15,000 clones, with 65% to 85% occurring once and the leading ten covering 3.4%. TCR sequencing covered a few patients who responded to pembrolizumab. The CDR3 totals 13 residues. The V end lost 3 bases, the J end lost 4 bases, and 9 bases lay between the germline ends. Looked up from germline, CDR1 is KGHSH and CDR2 is LQKENI. J is TRBJ2-5 and V is TRBV18; D is undetermined. The receptor comes from an adult with mismatch repair-deficient cancer. Sample: PBMCs, taken 4 weeks after starting pembrolizumab. The DNA of the CDR3 is TGTGCCAGCTCACCTCCCGGGTTAGAGACCCAGTACTTC. It encodes CASSPPGLETQYF.